The 6 T cell receptor beta chains presented below share a single source sample, sequenced in a study of cytomegalovirus exposure and HLA in healthy donors. Amplification used 60 Vbeta primers and 13 Jbeta primers. Data came from immunoSEQ multiplex PCR; TCRdb stores just in-frame clones and leaves some out. Counted here are 50,000 or so clones, over 65% occurring once; the ten biggest clones make up roughly 36%. Material for sequencing was PBMCs. These receptor sequences come from a man in his forties in good health and CMV-seropositive.

Only one count was recorded for this clone. This sequence joins TRBV7-9 and TRBJ1-4, with D maybe TRBD1 (5 bases). CDR3 length: 15 residues. Between the trimmed V and J ends, which lost 6 bases and 1 base, there was a span of 12 bases. The germline gives CDR1 SEHNR, CDR2 FQNEAQ (reference sequence). The CDR3 loop reads CASSGTGRTNEKLFF. The CDR3 DNA is TGTGCCAGCAGTGGTACAGGAAGAACTAATGAAAAACTGTTTTTT.

The chain is built from TRBV4-1 and TRBJ1-5, with 9 bases lining up with TRBD1. The germline V gene has CDR1 MGHRA and CDR2 YSYEKL. The trim removed 4 bases at V and 0 bases at J, leaving 10 bases unmatched. The CDR3 is made up of 18 amino acids. The CDR3 DNA follows: TGCGCCAGCAGCCGTGCCGGGACAGGGATATATAGCAATCAGCCCCAGCATTTT. Its protein is CASSRAGTGIYSNQPQHF.

The rearrangement uses TRBV5-1 and TRBJ2-7, with no clear D. There are 15 residues in the CDR3. The ends were cut back, 0 bases at V and 3 bases at J, with 13 bases in the middle. Germline CDR1 and CDR2: SGHRS and YFSETQ. DNA of the CDR3: TGCGCCAGCAGCTTGGGCCAGCCTAGTGTCTACGAGCAGTACTTC. Protein sequence: CASSLGQPSVYEQYF. Together with reference TRBV5-1 and TRBJ2-7, the CDR3 gives the full variable domain: KAGVTQTPRYLIKTRGQQVTLSCSPISGHRSVSWYQQTPGQGLQFLFEYFSETQRNKGNFPGRFSGRQFSNSRSEMNVSTLELGDSALYLCASSLGQPSVYEQYFGPGTRLTVT.

This clone has only one observation. The chain carries TRBV2 and TRBJ2-5; 8 bases match TRBD1. The length of the CDR3 is 14 residues. J gave up 5 bases and V 8 bases, and 10 bases lay outside the gene matches. Germline values: CDR1 SNHLY, CDR2 FYNNEI. In DNA, the CDR3 is TGTGCCAGCCGTCAGACAGGGGCAGGGGAGACCCAGTACTTC. Its translation is CASRQTGAGETQYF.

V usage is TRBV7-3 and J usage is TRBJ2-1; tentatively, D is TRBD2 (5 bases). Trimming left V 5 bases short and J 7 bases short, with 12 bases between. The CDR3 loop spans 13 amino acids. CDR1 SGHTA and CDR2 FQGTGA come from the germline V gene. CDR3 region: CASSLGDSNEQFF. In DNA form, the CDR3 reads TGTGCCAGCAGCCTCGGGGATTCGAATGAGCAGTTCTTC.

The genes are TRBV4-3 and TRBJ1-1; the D gene is possibly TRBD1 (6 bases). V lost 0 bases to trimming and J lost 2 bases, with 13 bases between them. Germline V CDR1 and CDR2: LGHNA, YSLEER. CDR3 length equals 16 residues. The CDR3 DNA follows: TGCGCCAGCAGCCAAGATCCCGCAGGGGTAAACACTGAAGCTTTCTTT. Its translation is CASSQDPAGVNTEAFF.